This T cell receptor (beta chain) was obtained from a study of neurological immune-mediated disorders. This clonotype has a handful of counts. As for time point: technical triplicate 2. The unsorted libraries originated from 2 million PBMCs that had been stored at -80 C. Trimming pared 5 bases from V and 7 bases from J, leaving 18 bases between. Germline CDR1 and CDR2: SEHNR and FQNEAQ (reference sequence). This CDR3 is built from 15 residues. The cDNA was synthesized by 5'RACE incorporating 10-nucleotide random UMIs. TCRdb re-called the 5' RACE reads with MiXCR, one entry per CDR3 protein. The data hold about 59,000 distinct CDR3 sequences, with 20% to 30% observed a single time.

Sequenced: PBMCs. The rearrangement uses TRBV7-9 and TRBJ2-4, with a weak D call TRBD2 (5 bases). The origin of this receptor is a man aged 55 to 70 with HTLV-1-associated myelopathy (HAM/TSP). This chain's CDR3 is CASSPPFREGNIQYF. DNA for the CDR3: TGTGCCAGCAGCCCCCCCTTTCGGGAAGGCAACATTCAGTACTTC. Drawing the rest from reference TRBV7-9 and TRBJ2-4, the complete variable domain is DTGVSQNPRHKITKRGQNVTFRCDPISEHNRLYWYRQTLGQGPEFLTYFQNEAQLEKSRLLSDRFSAERPKGSFSTLEIQRTEQGDSAMYLCASSPPFREGNIQYFGAGTRLSVL.